The clone carrying this T cell receptor (beta chain) came up a few times. The data derive from a study of T-cell memory formation after mild COVID-19. TCRdb independently ran MiXCR on the 5' RACE reads; one entry per CDR3 protein. The sample lists some 600,000 distinct CDR3 sequences; 15% to 20% were seen once. Sample: PBMCs or a T cell subset sorted from them (not recorded which). The source is an adult woman who had mild COVID-19 (a few samples of this study predate the infection). Cell type and time point are not known.

The CDR3, as DNA: TGTGCCAGCAGCCCCCTTTTAGGGGGCGCGGTTGAAGCTTTCTTT. This sequence encodes CASSPLLGGAVEAFF. The chain uses TRBV3-1 and TRBJ1-1; 7 bases are shared with TRBD1. After removal of 4 bases from V and 7 bases from J, the junction contained 12 bases not matched to a gene. CDR3 length: 15 amino acids. Germline V gene lookup returns CDR1 LGHDT and CDR2 YNNKEL (reference sequence).